This entry lists 18 T cell receptor beta chains sequenced from one sample in a study of Graves' ophthalmopathy and Graves' hyperthyroidism. For repertoire sequencing, the TCR beta CDR3 regions were amplified from RNA transcripts. Second-round multiplex PCR came after first-round RT-PCR with HTBI primers. TCRdb itself ran the multiplex PCR reads through MiXCR, one entry per CDR3 protein. The table shows over a million distinct CDR3 sequences, with about 38% occurring only once. Material for sequencing was peripheral blood or thyroid tissue (not recorded which). Receptors were obtained from an adult man with Graves' hyperthyroidism.

The chain uses TRBV7-8 and TRBJ1-4; D not resolved. In germline, CDR1 is SGHVS, CDR2 FQNEAQ. The CDR3 spans 15 residues. V lost 5 bases, J lost 4 bases, and 14 bases lay in between. As DNA, the CDR3 is TGTGCCAGCAGCCCGCAGGACCGGGGTAATGAAAAACTGTTTTTT. This encodes CASSPQDRGNEKLFF.

The rearrangement links TRBV30 to TRBJ1-1; no clear D. The germline gives CDR1 GTSNPN, CDR2 SVGIG (reference sequence). This CDR3 has 13 residues. V lost 0 bases and J 1 base, leaving 6 bases between the germline ends. The CDR3 loop is CAWSVSWNTEAFF. CDR3 bases: TGTGCCTGGAGTGTTTCCTGGAACACTGAAGCTTTCTTT.

The chain has TRBV6-5 and TRBJ2-7, with D uncertain. Per the germline V gene, CDR1 is MNHEY and CDR2 is SVGAGI. V was pared by 4 bases and J by 9 bases, with 16 bases between. This CDR3 spans 13 amino acids. The CDR3 DNA reads as TGTGCCAGCAGTTTACAATCGTCCGGGTGGCAGTACTTC. Its translation: CASSLQSSGWQYF.

This clonotype was detected once. The CDR3 DNA follows: TGTGCCAGCTCACAAAGAGGTGGGGGCTCGAACACCATATATTTT. It translates to CASSQRGGGSNTIYF. This chain uses TRBV18 with TRBJ1-3, with D perhaps TRBD1 (6 bases). Germline V CDR1 and CDR2: KGHSH, LQKENI. CDR3 length equals 15 residues. Deletions cut 4 bases from V and 7 bases from J, with 17 bases between.

This chain connects TRBV29-1 to TRBJ2-1; TRBD1 agrees at 7 bases. With 6 bases clipped from V and 0 bases from J, the junction kept 2 bases outside the gene matches. The CDR3 spans 13 residues. Germline V gives CDR1 SQVTM, CDR2 ANQGSEA. The CDR3 DNA reads TGCAGCGTCAACAGGGGCTCCTACAATGAGCAGTTCTTC. Amino acid sequence: CSVNRGSYNEQFF.

This clonotype occurred many times. The gene calls are TRBV5-1 and TRBJ1-1; D may be TRBD1 (6 bases). Deletions cut 4 bases from V and 9 bases from J, with 16 bases between. From germline, CDR1 is SGHRS and CDR2 YFSETQ. This CDR3 comprises 13 residues. The DNA of the CDR3 is TGCGCCAGCAGCCAGTTCTGGGGGCAGAAAGCTTTCTTT. Protein product: CASSQFWGQKAFF.

This clonotype showed up just a few times. The chain combines TRBV11-2 with TRBJ2-2; D unclear. Trimming removed 5 bases from V and 3 bases from J, with 7 bases in between. Germline CDR1 SGHAT, CDR2 FQNNGV. This CDR3 is 13 amino acids long. The CDR3 spells CASSIGYTGELFF. The DNA of the CDR3 is TGTGCCAGCAGCATTGGATACACCGGGGAGCTGTTTTTT.

V is TRBV25-1 and J is TRBJ2-2; tentatively, D is TRBD1 (6 bases). V was trimmed by 7 bases and J by 6 bases, leaving 15 bases between them. CDR3 size: 14 residues. CDR1 and CDR2 from the germline V gene are MGHDK and SYGVNS. This CDR3 is CASIQTGRAGELFF. The CDR3 DNA reads as TGTGCCAGCATCCAAACAGGGCGGGCCGGGGAGCTGTTTTTT.

This sequence joins TRBV7-3 and TRBJ2-5; possibly TRBD1 or TRBD2 for D (6 bases each). CDR3 length: 13 amino acids. Between the trimmed V and J ends, which lost 0 bases and 7 bases, there was a span of 9 bases. CDR1 SGHTA and CDR2 FQGTGA come from the germline V gene. The DNA of the CDR3 is TGTGCCAGCAGCTTAACGCCGGGGGCGACCCAGTACTTC. Translation gives CASSLTPGATQYF.

This chain links TRBV28 with TRBJ2-5; TRBD1 matches 8 bases. Germline CDR1 MDHEN, CDR2 SYDVKM. CDR3 size: 16 residues. With 7 bases clipped from V and 4 bases from J, the junction kept 14 bases outside the gene matches. The CDR3 region has the DNA TGTGCCAGCACCACCACAAGGACAGGGCCGGTAGAGACCCAGTACTTC. Its protein is CASTTTRTGPVETQYF.

For this clonotype: Given a much more abundant clone one base away, this may be a read error. Lacking the conserved final phenylalanine or tryptophan, this CDR3 likely reflects a read error. The genes are TRBV20-1 and TRBJ2-5; 7 bases are shared with TRBD2. Germline V gives CDR1 DFQATT, CDR2 SNEGSKA (reference sequence). This CDR3 has 13 residues. V lost 6 bases, J lost 3 bases, and 7 bases stayed unmatched. DNA of the CDR3: TGCAGTGCGGACCTGGGGAGGGAAGAGACCCAGTACCTC. This encodes CSADLGREETQYL.

With respect to this clonotype: A single base separates this from a much larger clone, so it may be a read error. This chain joins TRBV19 and TRBJ1-6; 9 bases map to TRBD1. CDR3 length equals 13 residues. Germline V gene sequence: CDR1 LNHDA, CDR2 SQIVND (reference sequence). CDR3 bases: TGTGCCGCCCCCGGGACAGGGAATTCACCCCCCCACTTT. Encoded protein: CAAPGTGNSPPHF. Full variable domain (rest looked up from reference TRBV19 and TRBJ1-6): DGGITQSPKYLFRKEGQNVTLSCEQNLNHDAMYWYRQDPGQGLRLIYYSQIVNDFQKGDIAEGYSVSREKKESFPLTVTSAQKNPTAFYLCAAPGTGNSPPHFGNGTRLTVT.

On this clonotype itself: A much more abundant neighbour one base away suggests this may be a read error. The chain links TRBV20-1 to TRBJ1-2; D unresolved. CDR3 length: 14 residues. Germline CDR1 is DFQATT and CDR2 is SNEGSKA (reference sequence). The CDR3 reads CSARGRMLSPGHTF. DNA of the CDR3: TGCAGTGCTAGAGGCAGGATGCTTTCCCCTGGCCACACCTTC.

This rearrangement joins TRBV4-3 to TRBJ1-2; 12 bases line up with TRBD1. The CDR3 is made up of 16 amino acids. The V segment lost 0 bases and the J segment 8 bases; nucleotides outside the gene matches: 7. Per germline, CDR1 LGHNA and CDR2 YSLEER. CDR3 in DNA: TGCGCCAGCAGCCAAGATTCACGGGACAGGGGGCTCGGCTACACCTTC. Its protein is CASSQDSRDRGLGYTF.

This rearrangement joins TRBV10-3 to TRBJ2-5, with D possibly being TRBD2 (6 bases). The CDR3 runs 13 residues. Germline V gives CDR1 ENHRY, CDR2 SYGVKD. Trimming cost V 10 bases and J 5 bases, with 17 bases left between them. The CDR3 protein is CATQGPGRETQYF. The CDR3 DNA sequence: TGTGCCACCCAAGGGCCAGGGAGGGAGACCCAGTACTTC.

This clonotype showed up many times. The V and J genes are TRBV20-1 and TRBJ1-1, with D perhaps TRBD1 (5 bases). CDR3 length: 15 residues. Germline CDR1 is DFQATT and CDR2 is SNEGSKA (reference sequence). V lost 6 bases, J lost 0 bases, and 17 bases lay in between. The CDR3: CSAGGAGLMNTEAFF. CDR3 in DNA: TGCAGTGCCGGGGGTGCGGGACTAATGAACACTGAAGCTTTCTTT.

The count of this clonotype is one. Relative to the germline gene, one junction end is altered; a read error may explain this. This chain links TRBV10-3 with TRBJ1-5; a possible D gene is TRBD1 (6 bases). Looked up from germline, CDR1 is ENHRY and CDR2 is SYGVKD. The CDR3 is made up of 14 amino acids. The CDR3 bases are TGTGCCAGCCAACAGGGATATAGCAATCGGCCCCAGCATTTT. This codes for CASQQGYSNRPQHF.

In this sample, this clonotype turned up a few times. The rearrangement joins TRBV20-1 to TRBJ2-7; 8 bases match TRBD2. The CDR3 extends over 14 amino acids. The V segment lost 6 bases and the J segment 3 bases; nucleotides outside the gene matches: 10. Germline CDR1 is DFQATT and CDR2 is SNEGSKA (reference sequence). CDR3 in DNA: TGCAGTGCCCAAGATTCGAGCGGGGGCTACGAGCAGTACTTC. Translation gives CSAQDSSGGYEQYF.